This T cell receptor (beta chain) was profiled in a study of shared clonotypes between healthy human individuals. Method: immunoSEQ multiplex PCR; TCRdb's copy keeps in-frame clones and lacks some. The sample includes about 320,000 clones, about nine tenths of them seen just once. Study conclusions and caveats: Rarefaction showed that sequencing of sorted subsets was incomplete (despite large depth). Memory subsets generally showed lower estimated richness than naive subsets. A limitation of the genetic and exposure-history diversity represented arose from few donors.

CDR3 length: 17 residues. Germline V gene lookup returns CDR1 SNHLY and CDR2 FYNNEI. V was trimmed by 6 bases and J by 2 bases, leaving 23 bases between them. As concerns this clone: Its cognate antigen is unknown.

This clonotype originated in a man younger than 35 in good health. The chain links TRBV2 to TRBJ2-7, with D perhaps matching TRBD1 or TRBD2 (6 bases each). The sequenced sample consisted of memory CD8+ T cells sorted from blood. Subset here: CD45RO+ cells pooled with CCR7-negative TemRA cells. CDR3 coding DNA: TGTGCCAGCAGAACTTTGAGGGGGGCCCTCCCCCCCTACGAGCAGTACTTC. Amino acid sequence: CASRTLRGALPPYEQYF.